The 10 T cell receptor beta chains given below trace back to one sample, sequenced in a study of blood T cell repertoires in COVID-19. Here immunoSEQ multiplex PCR was the method, and the copy in TCRdb shows in-frame clones only, minus some. The sample consists of about 200,000 clones, more than 75% of them appearing once. Sequencing was performed on peripheral blood. The receptors were gathered from an elderly woman with acute or convalescent COVID-19.

This sequence joins TRBV24-1 and TRBJ2-2, with 12 bases lining up with TRBD2. V was pared by 3 bases and J by 4 bases, with 2 bases of the junction left unmatched. Per the germline V gene, CDR1 is KGHDR and CDR2 is SFDVKD. CDR3 length: 16 residues. CDR3 DNA sequence: TGTGCCACCAGTGATCCGACTAGCGGGAGCACCGGGGAGCTGTTTTTT. Amino acid sequence: CATSDPTSGSTGELFF.

The sample holds one count of this clone. This sequence joins TRBV7-9 and TRBJ1-1; 7 bases line up with TRBD1. This CDR3 spans 14 amino acids. With 2 bases clipped from V and 5 bases from J, the junction kept 5 bases outside the gene matches. The germline CDR1 and CDR2 sequences are SEHNR and FQNEAQ (reference sequence). CDR3 coding DNA: TGTGCCAGCAGCTTATCCCAGGGGGGAACTGAAGCTTTCTTT. It encodes CASSLSQGGTEAFF.

This chain joins TRBV19 and TRBJ2-3; 11 bases map to TRBD1. CDR1 and CDR2 from the germline V gene are LNHDA and SQIVND (reference sequence). The V segment lost 6 bases and the J segment 9 bases; nucleotides outside the gene matches: 14. This CDR3 is built from 16 residues. The CDR3 region is CASSTGPGQGGSTQYF. CDR3 DNA: TGTGCCAGTAGCACCGGACCGGGACAGGGGGGATCGACGCAGTATTTT. Combining the CDR3 with reference TRBV19 and TRBJ2-3 gives the whole variable domain DGGITQSPKYLFRKEGQNVTLSCEQNLNHDAMYWYRQDPGQGLRLIYYSQIVNDFQKGDIAEGYSVSREKKESFPLTVTSAQKNPTAFYLCASSTGPGQGGSTQYFGPGTRLTVL.

The genes are TRBV19 and TRBJ1-3, with D possibly TRBD1 on 5 matching bases. Germline lookup yields CDR1 LNHDA and CDR2 SQIVND (reference sequence). Trimming pared 5 bases from V and 0 bases from J, leaving 14 bases between. The CDR3 consists of 16 residues. CDR3 amino acids: CASSVRDFFSGNTIYF. The CDR3 DNA reads as TGTGCCAGTAGTGTCCGGGACTTTTTCTCTGGAAACACCATATATTTT.

The J gene is TRBJ1-2, the V gene TRBV6-5, with D possibly matching TRBD1 (5 bases). The ends were cut back, 2 bases at V and 6 bases at J, with 19 bases in the middle. The CDR3 loop spans 16 amino acids. CDR1 and CDR2 from the germline V gene are MNHEY and SVGAGI. The CDR3 spells CASSYAAGPLSDGYTF. In nucleotides, the CDR3 is TGTGCCAGCAGTTACGCGGCAGGGCCCCTCTCGGATGGCTACACCTTC.

For the CDR3, the DNA is TGTGCCAGCTCACCAGTGGACAGCAACTCTGGAAACACCATATATTTT. Translation gives CASSPVDSNSGNTIYF. The V gene is TRBV18, the J gene TRBJ1-3; a weak D match, TRBD1 (6 bases). Germline V lookup: CDR1 KGHSH, CDR2 LQKENI. The CDR3 length is 16 residues. The V and J ends lost 2 bases and 0 bases respectively, with 11 bases between them.

The rearrangement links TRBV7-9 to TRBJ2-4; weak D call: TRBD1 (6 bases). Germline CDR1 is SEHNR and CDR2 is FQNEAQ (reference sequence). The CDR3 is made up of 14 amino acids. V shed 5 bases and J shed 0 bases, with 8 bases lying between them. The CDR3 is CASSPGVAKNIQYF. CDR3 sequence (DNA): TGTGCCAGCAGCCCAGGGGTAGCCAAAAACATTCAGTACTTC.

V and J are TRBV7-9 and TRBJ1-2, with unresolved D. V was clipped by 1 base and J by 8 bases, with 8 bases between them. This CDR3 has 12 amino acids. In germline, CDR1 is SEHNR, CDR2 FQNEAQ (reference sequence). For the CDR3, the DNA is TGTGCCAGCAGCTTAGACCCGGGAGGCTACACCTTC. It is translated as CASSLDPGGYTF.

The rearrangement joins TRBV3-1 (or the pseudogene TRBV3-2) to TRBJ1-1; D ambiguous. The germline V and J ends were trimmed by 1 base and 5 bases, with 11 bases remaining between them. This CDR3 has 14 residues. The germline CDR1 and CDR2 sequences are LGHDT and YNNKEL (reference sequence). As DNA, the CDR3 is TGTGCCAGCAGCCAAGGGGAGGGATTGACTGAAGCTTTCTTT. It codes for CASSQGEGLTEAFF.

The V gene is TRBV7-2, the J gene TRBJ1-1; D is undetermined. This CDR3 is 15 amino acids long. V was shortened by 0 bases and J by 3 bases, with 11 bases between the two germline ends. Germline CDR1 SGHTA, CDR2 FQGNSA. The CDR3: CASSLAPDRDTEAFF. CDR3 bases: TGTGCCAGCAGCTTAGCGCCAGATCGGGACACTGAAGCTTTCTTT. Full variable domain (remainder filled in from reference TRBV7-2 and TRBJ1-1): GAGVSQSPSNKVTEKGKDVELRCDPISGHTALYWYRQSLGQGLEFLIYFQGNSAPDKSGLPSDRFSAERTGGSVSTLTIQRTQQEDSAVYLCASSLAPDRDTEAFFGQGTRLTVV.